This passage covers 17 T cell receptor beta chains from one sample sequenced in a study of response to subunit inactivated influenza vaccine. MiXCR was run by TCRdb on the RT-PCR reads, yielding one entry per CDR3 protein. The sample holds 750,000 to 850,000 distinct CDR3 sequences, approximately 17% seen once. The specimen comprised PBMCs from blood, sampled approximately 5 days after vaccination. These receptors were collected from a man aged 50 to 60 who received an inactivated influenza vaccine.

The rearrangement joins TRBV29-1 to TRBJ1-1; D possibly corresponds to TRBD1 (5 bases). V gave up 1 base and J gave up 1 base, with 13 bases separating them. Germline V gene data show CDR1 as SQVTM and CDR2 as ANQGSEA. The CDR3 covers 15 residues. For the CDR3, the DNA is TGCAGCGTTGAAGGGGGCAGGTTCACGAACACTGAAGCTTTCTTT. Residues: CSVEGGRFTNTEAFF.

The rearrangement links TRBV12-3 or TRBV12-4 to TRBJ1-2, with a tentative D call TRBD1 (6 bases). V was trimmed by 4 bases and J by 8 bases, leaving 14 bases between them. This CDR3 is 13 amino acids long. CDR3 loop: CASSYRELGGYTF. In DNA, the CDR3 is TGTGCCAGCAGTTACAGGGAGCTGGGCGGCTACACCTTC.

This clonotype occurred once. The V and J genes are TRBV4-1 and TRBJ1-4; a possible D gene is TRBD1 (6 bases). The V gene's germline CDR1 is MGHRA and CDR2 YSYEKL. The CDR3 spans 17 residues. Trimming cost V 0 bases and J 8 bases, with 19 bases left between them. The CDR3 protein is CASSQERGLGKKEKLFF. The CDR3, as DNA: TGCGCCAGCAGCCAAGAACGGGGGCTGGGGAAAAAGGAAAAACTGTTTTTT.

The chain joins TRBV20-1 to TRBJ2-5; possibly TRBD2 for D (6 bases). This CDR3 is built from 14 residues. In germline, CDR1 is DFQATT, CDR2 SNEGSKA (reference sequence). Trimming stripped 3 bases from V and 6 bases from J, with 17 bases between. The CDR3 nucleotides are TGCAGTGCTAGCAGTTTCCGCGGGGATCAGACCCAGTACTTC. Its translation: CSASSFRGDQTQYF.

The chain combines TRBV7-9 with TRBJ1-5; D may be TRBD1 (5 bases). This CDR3 has 14 amino acids. The V and J ends lost 0 bases and 4 bases respectively, with 7 bases between them. The germline CDR1 and CDR2 sequences are SEHNR and FQNEAQ (reference sequence). CDR3 DNA sequence: TGTGCCAGCAGCTTAGCGGAGGGGAATCAGCCCCAGCATTTT. This sequence encodes CASSLAEGNQPQHF.

This clonotype was seen more than once but under ten times. The CDR3 DNA reads TGTGCCAGCAGCCAAAACAGGGGCACCTACAATGAGCAGTTCTTC. It encodes CASSQNRGTYNEQFF. This chain links TRBV4-2 with TRBJ2-1; the match to TRBD1 covers 7 bases. This CDR3 comprises 15 residues. After removal of 2 bases from V and 2 bases from J, the junction contained 3 bases not matched to a gene. The V gene's germline CDR1 is LGHNA and CDR2 YNFKEQ.

J is TRBJ2-2 and V is TRBV9; D remains ambiguous. The V and J ends lost 2 bases and 1 base respectively, with 15 bases between them. Germline-derived CDR1 and CDR2 are SGDLS and YYNGEE. This CDR3 comprises 17 residues. CDR3 DNA: TGTGCCAGCAGCGTTTCAGCAACAGATGAGAACACCGGGGAGCTGTTTTTT. Its protein product is CASSVSATDENTGELFF.

The V gene is TRBV7-9, the J gene TRBJ2-6, with unresolved D. Germline V gene data show CDR1 as SEHNR and CDR2 as FQNEAQ (reference sequence). The CDR3 runs to 15 residues. V was cut by 5 bases and J by 0 bases, with 8 bases left in between. CDR3 in amino acids: CASSVQYSGANVLTF. CDR3 coding DNA: TGTGCCAGCAGCGTTCAGTACTCTGGGGCCAACGTCCTGACTTTC.

This clonotype has at least ten counts. The chain carries TRBV6-5 and TRBJ1-2, with D hard to call. V dropped 7 bases and J dropped 0 bases, with 9 bases sitting between them. The CDR3 has 13 amino acids. In germline, CDR1 is MNHEY, CDR2 SVGAGI. The CDR3 loop is CASKLSANYGYTF. The DNA of the CDR3 is TGTGCCAGCAAGTTGTCGGCTAACTATGGCTACACCTTC.

This clonotype was seen more than once but under ten times. Germline and junction disagree at one end, which may indicate a read error. V gene TRBV2 combines with J gene TRBJ1-3; no clear D gene. Germline CDR1 reads SNHLY; CDR2 reads FYNNEI. The CDR3 runs 12 residues. Here the CDR3 DNA reads TGTGCCAGCAGGGAAGGGGGAAACACCATATATTTT. This sequence encodes CASREGGNTIYF.

This clonotype was seen a single time. The rearrangement uses TRBV5-1 and TRBJ2-5; TRBD1 agrees at 9 bases. CDR1 is SGHRS and CDR2 is YFSETQ in the germline V gene. The CDR3 is 17 amino acids. Germline trimming cut 4 bases from V and 0 bases from J; bases unmatched to any gene: 10. CDR3 coding DNA: TGCGCCAGCAGCAAGTCCGGGACAGGGCTTTACCAAGAGACCCAGTACTTC. This sequence encodes CASSKSGTGLYQETQYF.

This clonotype came up a few times. The chain links TRBV18 to TRBJ2-7; D is uncertain. Trimming shortened V by 0 bases and J by 1 base, and 16 bases separated the two germline ends. The CDR3 loop spans 17 amino acids. Per the germline V gene, CDR1 is KGHSH and CDR2 is LQKENI. This chain's CDR3 is CASSPPGIDHGSYEQYF. The CDR3 DNA reads TGTGCCAGCTCACCACCTGGTATCGACCACGGATCCTACGAGCAGTACTTC. Full variable domain (outside the CDR3, taken from reference TRBV18 and TRBJ2-7): NAGVMQNPRHLVRRRGQEARLRCSPMKGHSHVYWYRQLPEEGLKFMVYLQKENIIDESGMPKERFSAEFPKEGPSILRIQQVVRGDSAAYFCASSPPGIDHGSYEQYFGPGTRLTVT.

This clonotype was detected ten times or more. This rearrangement joins TRBV29-1 to TRBJ2-2; the match to TRBD1 covers 10 bases. V lost 6 bases and J lost 7; bases outside the gene matches: 5. CDR3 length equals 13 residues. Germline-derived CDR1 and CDR2 are SQVTM and ANQGSEA. CDR3 loop: CSVVTGGHGELFF. CDR3 DNA sequence: TGCAGCGTGGTGACAGGGGGCCACGGGGAGCTGTTTTTT.

This clonotype has a handful of counts. The chain couples TRBV7-2 to TRBJ2-1; possible D gene TRBD2, 6 bases. Germline V lookup: CDR1 SGHTA, CDR2 FQGNSA. V lost 4 bases and J 0 bases, leaving 13 bases between the germline ends. CDR3 length: 16 amino acids. The CDR3 bases are TGTGCCAGCAGCTCAAGACTAGAGAGCTCCTACAATGAGCAGTTCTTC. This gives the protein CASSSRLESSYNEQFF.

This chain connects TRBV6-1 to TRBJ1-1; D is unclear. The CDR3 covers 15 residues. V shed 0 bases and J shed 4 bases, with 12 bases lying between them. Looked up from germline, CDR1 is MNHNS and CDR2 is SASEGT. The CDR3 DNA sequence: TGTGCCAGCAGTGAAGCGCTTCTCAGGTTCACTGAAGCTTTCTTT. Amino acid sequence: CASSEALLRFTEAFF.

V is TRBV3-1 and J is TRBJ1-2, with D perhaps TRBD1 (5 bases). Germline CDR1 reads LGHDT; CDR2 reads YNNKEL (reference sequence). With 3 bases removed from V and 5 bases from J, the gap between germline ends came to 13 bases. This CDR3 has 14 residues. CDR3 amino acids: CASSQAGPQYGYTF. The DNA for the CDR3 is TGTGCCAGCAGCCAGGCAGGGCCCCAATATGGCTACACCTTC.

V is TRBV15 and J is TRBJ2-3; the D gene is possibly TRBD2 (6 bases). V lost 1 base and J lost 5, with 19 bases in between. CDR1 and CDR2 (germline): LNHNV, YYDKDF (reference sequence). This CDR3 is built from 17 residues. The CDR3 is CATSRGPRGMGGDTQYF. In DNA form, the CDR3 reads TGTGCCACCAGCAGAGGACCGCGCGGGATGGGGGGAGATACGCAGTATTTT. Filled out from reference TRBV15 and TRBJ2-3, the complete variable domain reads DAMVIQNPRYQVTQFGKPVTLSCSQTLNHNVMYWYQQKSSQAPKLLFHYYDKDFNNEADTPDNFQSRRPNTSFCFLDIRSPGLGDTAMYLCATSRGPRGMGGDTQYFGPGTRLTVL.